There are a few counts of the clone carrying this TCR beta chain. The sample comes from a study of OX40 agonist ivuxolimab in advanced cancers. The wider study: Age averaged around 60 years (range 23 to 79), and 82.7% were male. Three patients, one with hepatocellular carcinoma and two with cutaneous melanoma, responded partially.

Clones were read by immunoSEQ multiplex PCR, and TCRdb kept only the in-frame ones, dropping some. Among just under 7,000 clones listed, around three quarters were seen once. The starting material was CD4+ or CD8+ T cells sorted from blood, obtained in a trial of the OX40 agonist ivuxolimab. The clonotype originates from an adult with an advanced solid tumor such as melanoma, head and neck, liver or kidney cancer.

CDR3 region: CASSQDRGEPYEQYF. As DNA, the CDR3 is TGTGCCAGCAGCCAAGATAGGGGGGAGCCCTACGAGCAGTACTTC. J is TRBJ2-7 and V is TRBV4-2; either TRBD1 or TRBD2 may fit D (6 bases each). The CDR3 sequence is 15 residues long. Germline assignment: CDR1 LGHNA and CDR2 YNFKEQ. V was cut by 0 bases and J by 2 bases, with 11 bases left in between.